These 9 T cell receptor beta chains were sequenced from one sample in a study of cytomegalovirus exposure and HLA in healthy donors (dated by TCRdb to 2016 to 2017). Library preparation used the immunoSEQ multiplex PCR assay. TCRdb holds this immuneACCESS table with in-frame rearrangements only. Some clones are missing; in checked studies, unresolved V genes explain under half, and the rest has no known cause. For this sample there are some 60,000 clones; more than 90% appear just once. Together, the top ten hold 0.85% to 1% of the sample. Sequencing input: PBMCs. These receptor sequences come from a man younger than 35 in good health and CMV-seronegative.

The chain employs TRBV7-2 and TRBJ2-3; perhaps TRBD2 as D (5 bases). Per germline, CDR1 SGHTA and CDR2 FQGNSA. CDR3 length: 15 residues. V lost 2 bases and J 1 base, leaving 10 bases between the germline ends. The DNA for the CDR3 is TGTGCCAGCAGCTTACGACGGGATGGCACAGATACGCAGTATTTT. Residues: CASSLRRDGTDTQYF.

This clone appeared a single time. CDR3 region: CASKPEEGAYNEQFF. The CDR3 DNA reads TGTGCCAGCAAGCCCGAGGAGGGAGCTTACAATGAGCAGTTCTTC. The chain combines TRBV7-9 with TRBJ2-1, with a possible D match to TRBD2 (6 bases). CDR3 length equals 15 residues. Trimming stripped 7 bases from V and 4 bases from J, with 17 bases between. The germline V gene encodes CDR1 SEHNR and CDR2 FQNEAQ (reference sequence).

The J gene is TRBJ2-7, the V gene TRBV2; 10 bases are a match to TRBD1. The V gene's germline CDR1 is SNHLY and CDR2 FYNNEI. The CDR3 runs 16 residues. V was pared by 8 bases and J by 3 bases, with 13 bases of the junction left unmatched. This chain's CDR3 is CASRSVGGQGNYEQYF. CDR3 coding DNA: TGTGCCAGCCGGTCAGTTGGGGGACAGGGGAACTACGAGCAGTACTTC. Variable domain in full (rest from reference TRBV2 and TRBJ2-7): EPEVTQTPSHQVTQMGQEVILRCVPISNHLYFYWYRQILGQKVEFLVSFYNNEISEKSEIFDDQFSVERPDGSNFTLKIRSTKLEDSAMYFCASRSVGGQGNYEQYFGPGTRLTVT.

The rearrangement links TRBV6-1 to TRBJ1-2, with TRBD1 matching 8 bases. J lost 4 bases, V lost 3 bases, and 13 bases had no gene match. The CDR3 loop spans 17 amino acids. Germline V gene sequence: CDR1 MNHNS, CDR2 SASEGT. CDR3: CASSDLTGENWRYGYTF. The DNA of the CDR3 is TGTGCCAGCAGTGACCTGACAGGGGAGAACTGGCGCTATGGCTACACCTTC.

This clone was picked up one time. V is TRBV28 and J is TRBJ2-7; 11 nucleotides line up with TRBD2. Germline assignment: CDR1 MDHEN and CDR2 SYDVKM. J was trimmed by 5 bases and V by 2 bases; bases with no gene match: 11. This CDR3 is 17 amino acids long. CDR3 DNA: TGTGCCAGCAGTTTACCCATAGGTACTAGCGGGAGACACGAGCAGTACTTC. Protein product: CASSLPIGTSGRHEQYF.

For the CDR3, the DNA is TGTGCCAGCAGCGGGGACAGGGGAGCCTACGAGCAGTACTTC. The encoded protein is CASSGDRGAYEQYF. The gene calls are TRBV5-4 and TRBJ2-7; TRBD1 agrees at 10 bases. With 4 bases clipped from V and 2 bases from J, the junction kept 3 bases outside the gene matches. Germline values: CDR1 SGHNT, CDR2 YYREEE (reference sequence). The CDR3 extends over 14 amino acids.

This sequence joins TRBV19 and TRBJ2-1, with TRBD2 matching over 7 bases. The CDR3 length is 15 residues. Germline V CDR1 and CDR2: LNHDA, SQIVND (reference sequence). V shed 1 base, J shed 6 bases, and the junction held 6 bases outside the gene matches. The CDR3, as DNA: TGTGCCAGTAGTATAGGGGCGGGAGTGGTCAATGAGCAGTTCTTC. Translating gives CASSIGAGVVNEQFF.

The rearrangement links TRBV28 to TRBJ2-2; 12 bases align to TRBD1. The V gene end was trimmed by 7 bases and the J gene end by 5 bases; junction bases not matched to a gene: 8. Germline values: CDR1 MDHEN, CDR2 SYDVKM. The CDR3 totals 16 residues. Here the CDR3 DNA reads TGTGCCAGCACCGCCGGGACAGGGGGCAGGACCGGGGAGCTGTTTTTT. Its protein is CASTAGTGGRTGELFF. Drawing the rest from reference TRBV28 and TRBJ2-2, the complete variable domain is DVKVTQSSRYLVKRTGEKVFLECVQDMDHENMFWYRQDPGLGLRLIYFSYDVKMKEKGDIPEGYSVSREKKERFSLILESASTNQTSMYLCASTAGTGGRTGELFFGEGSRLTVL.

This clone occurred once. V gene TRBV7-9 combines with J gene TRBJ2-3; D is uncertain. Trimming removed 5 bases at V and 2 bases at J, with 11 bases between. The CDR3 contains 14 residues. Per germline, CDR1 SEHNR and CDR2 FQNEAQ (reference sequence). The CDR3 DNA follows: TGTGCCAGCAGCCCGAGAGACACCACAGATACGCAGTATTTT. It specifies CASSPRDTTDTQYF.